The T cell receptor (beta chain) described here comes from a study of CD8+ T cells in alopecia areata. About this clone itself: What it recognizes is unknown.

Following extraction, RNA underwent reverse transcription to cDNA, which served as the sequencing template. Clones were read by immunoSEQ multiplex PCR, and TCRdb kept only the in-frame ones, dropping some. The table has about 110,000 clones, under 60% seen once. The CDR3 has 15 residues. From germline, CDR1 is SGHDT and CDR2 YYEEEE. V was clipped by 2 bases and J by 4 bases; unmatched bases: 4. Researchers took lesional scalp punch biopsies and peripheral blood from people who were alopecia areata patients. The researchers isolated CD4+ and CD8+ T cells from PBMCs by sorting. The study's findings and limits: Shared TCR sequences were less clear between patients than in mice, possibly partly from HLA diversity.

Material: NKG2D-low CD8+ T cells sorted from blood. The clonotype comes from a human donor with alopecia areata. This chain joins TRBV5-6 and TRBJ2-1, with TRBD1 identical over 9 bases. CDR3 sequence: CASSFGTGKYNEQFF. The CDR3 DNA reads TGTGCCAGCAGCTTCGGGACAGGGAAGTACAATGAGCAGTTCTTC.